A single count supports the clone carrying this TCR beta chain. This CDR3 contains 13 residues. V lost 6 bases to trimming and J lost 4 bases; unmatched junction nucleotides: 5. Germline lookup yields CDR1 MGHDK and CDR2 SYGVNS. The sample comes from a study of T cells in narcolepsy. TCRdb keeps only in-frame clones here, not all; method: immunoSEQ multiplex PCR. The table includes roughly 25,000 clones, approximately 85% detected once. Sequenced input: CD45RA- memory CD4+ T cells from PBMCs. The chain recombines TRBV25-1 with TRBJ2-5, with 7 bases lining up with TRBD1. The TCR sequence derives from a human donor with narcolepsy. The CDR3 loop reads CASRRGQTETQYF. The CDR3 DNA follows: TGTGCCAGCAGGAGGGGACAGACAGAGACCCAGTACTTC.